Sequencing of this T cell receptor beta chain was carried out in a study of blood T cell repertoires in COVID-19. Study as a whole: Samples representing acute and convalescent COVID-19 were sourced from the United States, Italy and Spain.

Germline V gives CDR1 LNHDA, CDR2 SQIVND (reference sequence). This CDR3 comprises 15 residues. The V and J ends lost 6 bases and 3 bases respectively, with 17 bases between them. Some clones are missing from TCRdb's copy, which holds only in-frame ones; the method was immunoSEQ multiplex PCR. The sample contains 150,000 to 200,000 clones, around nine tenths of which appear only once. The chain joins TRBV19 to TRBJ1-1; a weak D match, TRBD1 (5 bases). Sequenced input: peripheral blood. This TCR came from a young woman who had recovered from COVID-19. In nucleotides, the CDR3 is TGTGCCAGTAGGGACCCCGGGGGAAGGGACACTGAAGCTTTCTTT. Its protein is CASRDPGGRDTEAFF. Full variable domain (outside the CDR3, taken from reference TRBV19 and TRBJ1-1): DGGITQSPKYLFRKEGQNVTLSCEQNLNHDAMYWYRQDPGQGLRLIYYSQIVNDFQKGDIAEGYSVSREKKESFPLTVTSAQKNPTAFYLCASRDPGGRDTEAFFGQGTRLTVV.